This TCR beta chain was recovered during a study of shared clonotypes between healthy human individuals. Each donor was a Caucasian adult residing in Nashville, Tennessee. General study points: Non-shared clonotypes were found to have lower generation probabilities than the clonotypes that were shared by all four of the sorted-subset donors.

A note on this clone: As yet, its antigen is unknown.

Trimming pared 6 bases from V and 1 base from J, leaving 16 bases between. Germline V gene data show CDR1 as SGDLS and CDR2 as YYNGEE. The CDR3 sequence is 15 residues long. Profiled with immunoSEQ multiplex PCR; TCRdb holds only in-frame clones, not every one. The sample records some 2,100,000 clones, 90% to 96% being singletons. J is TRBJ1-1 and V is TRBV9; TRBD1 might be the D (6 bases). The source of this sequence is a man younger than 35 in good health. Sequencing was done on a sample of naive CD4+ T cells sorted from blood. The subset here: CD45RA+ positively selected. This CDR3 is CASNKQGTSNTEAFF. The DNA of the CDR3 is TGTGCCAGCAACAAACAGGGAACCTCGAACACTGAAGCTTTCTTT. The full variable domain, with the rest looked up from reference TRBV9 and TRBJ1-1, is DSGVTQTPKHLITATGQRVTLRCSPRSGDLSVYWYQQSLDQGLQFLIQYYNGEERAKGNILERFSAQQFPDLHSELNLSSLELGDSALYFCASNKQGTSNTEAFFGQGTRLTVV.